The 3 T cell receptor beta chains listed next were all sequenced from one sample in a study of cytomegalovirus exposure and HLA in healthy donors. 13 Jbeta primers and 60 Vbeta primers were used for the PCR. Clones were read by immunoSEQ multiplex PCR, and TCRdb kept only the in-frame ones, dropping some. Among about 180,000 clones listed, about 80% were seen once. Sample: PBMCs. Receptors originate from a man aged 18-30 years in good health and CMV-seronegative.

This chain connects TRBV7-2 to TRBJ1-1, with 8 bases aligning to TRBD1. The V gene end was trimmed by 5 bases and the J gene end by 4 bases; junction bases not matched to a gene: 9. Germline V gene data show CDR1 as SGHTA and CDR2 as FQGNSA. CDR3 length: 15 amino acids. The CDR3 protein is CASSPGGTGGTEAFF. CDR3 sequence (DNA): TGTGCCAGCAGCCCGGGGGGAACAGGGGGCACTGAAGCTTTCTTT.

The rearrangement uses TRBV19 and TRBJ1-3; 7 positions agree with TRBD1. The CDR3 runs to 16 residues. The germline CDR1 and CDR2 sequences are LNHDA and SQIVND (reference sequence). Germline trimming cut 2 bases from V and 5 bases from J; bases unmatched to any gene: 9. CDR3 DNA: TGTGCCAGTAGTATATTCCGGCCAGGGGGAAGAAACACCATATATTTT. Translation: CASSIFRPGGRNTIYF.

This clone was seen a handful of times. This sample also contains other DNA sequences that code for the same CDR3. The V call is TRBV5-1, the J call TRBJ1-4, with TRBD1 matching over 9 bases. V shed 4 bases, J shed 8 bases, and the junction held 6 bases outside the gene matches. The germline gives CDR1 SGHRS, CDR2 YFSETQ. The CDR3 runs to 14 residues. This CDR3 is CASSPTGGREKLFF. The CDR3, as DNA: TGCGCCAGCAGCCCGACAGGGGGGAGGGAAAAACTGTTTTTT.